Here is one T cell receptor (beta chain) with its context. This sample is part of a study of blood T cell repertoires in COVID-19. Study at large: From the United States, Italy and Spain came samples of acute and convalescent COVID-19. T cells, B-cell-depleted T cells, or PBMCs supplied cDNA or gDNA.

In the source study's methods: Amplification of reference gene primers provided the estimated nucleated cell counts. The table came from immunoSEQ multiplex PCR; TCRdb's copy has only in-frame clones and leaves some out. From that table come the V and J calls and clone size; the DNA was used to work out D and trimming. The table has approximately 280,000 clones, 75% to 90% seen once. Germline trimming cut 9 bases from V and 8 bases from J; bases unmatched to any gene: 5. The CDR3 contains 11 residues. The sequence derives from a man aged 45 to 65 with acute or convalescent COVID-19. The source material was peripheral blood. This chain joins TRBV23-1 and TRBJ1-2, with TRBD1 identical over 8 bases. TRBV23-1 is given ORF status, its function remaining uncertain. Here the CDR3 DNA reads TGCGCCAGACAGGGGGAGGTCGGCTACACCTTC. Encoded protein: CARQGEVGYTF.